This T cell receptor (beta chain) was retrieved from a study of T cell repertoires in cytomegalovirus infection. Points from the study as a whole: Within the response measured ex vivo, HLA-C-restricted CMV-specific TCR beta clonotypes were dominant.

Each CDR3 protein is one row after TCRdb ran MiXCR on the reads. Here the sample spans approximately 750,000 distinct CDR3 sequences, less than 40% being singletons. This clonotype is a singleton in its sample. Its antigen is not known. V was pared by 7 bases and J by 4 bases, with 8 bases between. This CDR3 region has 13 residues. In germline, CDR1 is MNHEY, CDR2 SMNVEV (reference sequence). The sample consisted of PBMCs. The chain carries TRBV27 and TRBJ1-6; D perhaps matches TRBD1 (5 bases). The clonotype was recovered from a human donor in good health (CMV status not recorded). Some clones in this sample may be carry-over from other donors' samples. DNA for the CDR3: TGTGCCAGCACCAGGGTGTATAATTCACCCCTCCACTTT. Translating it yields CASTRVYNSPLHF.